This T cell receptor (beta chain) was sequenced in a study of T-cell reconstitution after alpha-beta-depleted transplantation in children. The V segment lost 4 bases and the J segment 0 bases; nucleotides outside the gene matches: 14. This CDR3 comprises 18 residues. Germline V gene sequence: CDR1 SQVTM, CDR2 ANQGSEA. This clonotype appeared many times. As it was prepared, the TCRbeta library received unique molecular identifiers. MiXCR, run by TCRdb on the PCR reads, gives a single entry per CDR3 protein. The data hold about 610,000 distinct CDR3 sequences, with under 12% observed a single time. The starting material was PBMCs from the stem cell graft donor, obtained from the stem cell graft. The receptor was isolated from a human donor who donated a stem cell graft to a child with acute myeloid leukemia. This rearrangement joins TRBV29-1 to TRBJ2-3; 9 bases line up with TRBD2. This CDR3 reads CSVVGGVTSGTSTDTQYF. The CDR3 DNA reads TGCAGCGTTGTAGGGGGGGTGACTAGCGGAACTAGCACAGATACGCAGTATTTT.